Below are 16 T cell receptor beta chains sequenced from a single sample in a study of T-cell reconstitution after alpha-beta-depleted transplantation in children. Library preparation (for TCRbeta) was performed with unique molecular identifiers. TCRdb passed the PCR reads through MiXCR, listing each CDR3 protein once. There are around 410,000 distinct CDR3 sequences in the sample; approximately 11% occur only once, and 4.5% to 7% lies in the top ten. The source material was PBMCs from the stem cell graft donor, sampled from the stem cell graft. The receptor set was obtained from a human donor who donated a stem cell graft to a child with acute myeloid leukemia.

V usage is TRBV7-2 and J usage is TRBJ2-1, with 11 bases aligning to TRBD2. This CDR3 has 16 residues. V lost 5 bases, J lost 9 bases, and 12 bases stayed unmatched. Germline CDR1 SGHTA, CDR2 FQGNSA. CDR3 loop: CASSRDELAGVSEQFF. CDR3 nucleotide sequence: TGTGCCAGCAGCCGTGATGAACTAGCGGGAGTAAGTGAGCAGTTCTTC.

This clonotype was seen a few times. The chain uses TRBV29-1 and TRBJ2-3; D is perhaps TRBD2 (5 bases). Germline-derived CDR1 and CDR2 are SQVTM and ANQGSEA. The CDR3 spans 14 residues. Trimming stripped 2 bases from V and 0 bases from J, with 9 bases between. This CDR3 reads CSVELAKSTDTQYF. CDR3 nucleotides: TGCAGCGTTGAACTAGCCAAAAGCACAGATACGCAGTATTTT.

The rearrangement joins TRBV27 to TRBJ2-1; 8 nucleotides align to TRBD2. V trimming: 2 bases; J trimming: 9 bases; junction bases outside the gene matches: 6. Per the germline V gene, CDR1 is MNHEY and CDR2 is SMNVEV (reference sequence). The CDR3 runs to 14 residues. Here the CDR3 reads CASSLRTGGREQFF. The CDR3 DNA reads as TGTGCCAGCAGTTTACGGACGGGAGGGCGTGAGCAGTTCTTC.

The gene calls are TRBV3-1 and TRBJ2-2; D uncertain. Germline loops: CDR1 LGHDT, CDR2 YNNKEL (reference sequence). The CDR3 spans 14 residues. V was clipped by 2 bases and J by 8 bases, with 12 bases between them. CDR3: CASSQWGIRGELFF. The CDR3 coding sequence is TGTGCCAGCAGCCAATGGGGAATTAGGGGGGAGCTGTTTTTT.

The chain combines TRBV5-1 with TRBJ2-3; 8 positions match TRBD2. Trimming took 4 bases from V and 2 from J; bases not matched to a gene: 9. In germline, CDR1 is SGHRS, CDR2 YFSETQ. The CDR3 is made up of 16 amino acids. As DNA, the CDR3 is TGCGCCAGCAGCCGGCCGGGACTAGATTTCACAGATACGCAGTATTTT. It specifies CASSRPGLDFTDTQYF. Full variable domain (outside the CDR3, taken from reference TRBV5-1 and TRBJ2-3): KAGVTQTPRYLIKTRGQQVTLSCSPISGHRSVSWYQQTPGQGLQFLFEYFSETQRNKGNFPGRFSGRQFSNSRSEMNVSTLELGDSALYLCASSRPGLDFTDTQYFGPGTRLTVL.

The chain employs TRBV18 and TRBJ2-7; 9 bases line up with TRBD1. The CDR3 has 16 residues. Trimming at V came to 6 bases and at J to 3 bases, leaving 12 bases not matched to a gene. Germline V lookup: CDR1 KGHSH, CDR2 LQKENI. The CDR3 spells CASSPNRGQGLYEQYF. The CDR3 DNA is TGTGCCAGCTCTCCGAACAGGGGACAGGGTCTCTACGAGCAGTACTTC. The complete variable domain, with remaining parts taken from reference TRBV18 and TRBJ2-7, reads NAGVMQNPRHLVRRRGQEARLRCSPMKGHSHVYWYRQLPEEGLKFMVYLQKENIIDESGMPKERFSAEFPKEGPSILRIQQVVRGDSAAYFCASSPNRGQGLYEQYFGPGTRLTVT.

The genes are TRBV5-1 and TRBJ2-1; TRBD1 or TRBD2 may be the D gene (5 bases each). Germline values: CDR1 SGHRS, CDR2 YFSETQ. The CDR3 spans 15 residues. Trimming stripped 4 bases from V and 2 bases from J, with 13 bases between. CDR3 sequence: CASSVGMGAYNEQFF. The CDR3 DNA follows: TGCGCCAGCAGCGTGGGCATGGGGGCCTACAATGAGCAGTTCTTC.

This clonotype occurred many times. This sequence joins TRBV18 and TRBJ2-5; TRBD2 is a possible D gene (5 bases). V was cut by 3 bases and J by 7 bases, with 15 bases left in between. The CDR3 is 14 amino acids. The germline V gene encodes CDR1 KGHSH and CDR2 LQKENI. CDR3 sequence reads: CASSPVREMGTQYF. CDR3 in DNA: TGTGCCAGCTCACCCGTACGGGAAATGGGGACCCAGTACTTC.

The gene calls are TRBV20-1 and TRBJ1-1; no clear D. Germline V gene lookup returns CDR1 DFQATT and CDR2 SNEGSKA (reference sequence). This CDR3 has 13 residues. Trimming stripped 0 bases from V and 3 bases from J, with 8 bases between. The DNA of the CDR3 is TGCAGTGCTAGAGAAGGGTCCGACACTGAAGCTTTCTTT. The encoded protein is CSAREGSDTEAFF.

This clonotype was found a few times. V gene TRBV6-1 combines with J gene TRBJ1-4, with D unclear. CDR1 is MNHNS, CDR2 SASEGT, per germline. With 6 bases removed from V and 8 bases from J, the gap between germline ends came to 19 bases. This CDR3 is 15 amino acids long. The DNA of the CDR3 is TGTGCCAGCAGCCTAGCCTCGGAGCCTAGCGAAAAACTGTTTTTT. Its translation is CASSLASEPSEKLFF.

This clonotype was found a few times. This sequence joins TRBV29-1 and TRBJ2-1, with 7 positions matching TRBD2. V trimming: 5 bases; J trimming: 10 bases; junction bases outside the gene matches: 2. Germline CDR1 and CDR2: SQVTM and ANQGSEA. This CDR3 has 10 amino acids. The CDR3 loop is CSVREEEQFF. As DNA, the CDR3 is TGCAGCGTTCGGGAGGAGGAGCAGTTCTTC.

This clonotype came up many times. Here the CDR3 reads CSAGTTQSTDTQYF. DNA for the CDR3: TGCAGTGCTGGTACTACCCAGTCCACAGATACGCAGTATTTT. The rearrangement links TRBV20-1 to TRBJ2-3; D uncertain. Germline CDR1 is DFQATT and CDR2 is SNEGSKA (reference sequence). V shed 5 bases and J shed 2 bases, with 14 bases lying between them. This CDR3 is 14 amino acids long.

This rearrangement joins TRBV29-1 to TRBJ2-3, with no clear D. Germline V gene sequence: CDR1 SQVTM, CDR2 ANQGSEA. There are 12 residues in the CDR3. Trimming shortened V by 4 bases and J by 2 bases, and 7 bases separated the two germline ends. Here the CDR3 DNA reads TGCAGCGTTGCCAGCCCCACAGATACGCAGTATTTT. Amino acid sequence: CSVASPTDTQYF.

The genes are TRBV2 and TRBJ1-4; the D is unclear. CDR3 length: 11 amino acids. CDR1 and CDR2 from the germline V gene are SNHLY and FYNNEI. The V gene lost 5 bases and the J gene lost 11 bases, with 9 bases spanning the gap. The CDR3 loop is CASSTGPKLFF. DNA for the CDR3: TGTGCCAGCAGTACCGGCCCTAAACTGTTTTTT. Supplemented by reference TRBV2 and TRBJ1-4, the full variable domain reads EPEVTQTPSHQVTQMGQEVILRCVPISNHLYFYWYRQILGQKVEFLVSFYNNEISEKSEIFDDQFSVERPDGSNFTLKIRSTKLEDSAMYFCASSTGPKLFFGSGTQLSVL.

This clonotype was seen only a few times. The chain joins TRBV5-1 to TRBJ1-2, with D perhaps matching TRBD1 (5 bases). V was pared by 4 bases and J by 4 bases, with 17 bases between. The CDR3 is 15 residues long. Germline CDR1 is SGHRS and CDR2 is YFSETQ. As DNA, the CDR3 is TGCGCCAGCAGCCCTGAGGGACGCCCGCTCTATGGCTACACCTTC. Protein sequence: CASSPEGRPLYGYTF.

This clonotype came up many times. This CDR3 is CASSYESPGRGTLYGYTF. In DNA form, the CDR3 reads TGTGCCAGCAGTTACGAGTCCCCTGGGAGGGGAACGCTCTATGGCTACACCTTC. The chain couples TRBV6-5 to TRBJ1-2, with D maybe TRBD1 (5 bases). V lost 2 bases, J lost 4 bases, and 23 bases lay in between. The CDR3 length is 18 residues. Looked up from germline, CDR1 is MNHEY and CDR2 is SVGAGI.